Here is one T cell receptor (beta chain) with its context. Its cognate antigen is unknown. This specimen comes from a study of OX40 agonist ivuxolimab in advanced cancers. Trimming took 2 bases from V and 7 from J, leaving 8 bases between them. From germline, CDR1 is SEHNR and CDR2 FQNEAQ (reference sequence). The CDR3 loop spans 13 amino acids. Study findings and constraints: Mean expanded clone counts were higher in CD8+ than CD4+ T cells. Also showing low normalized T-cell clonal expansion were some of the nonresponders.

Profiled with immunoSEQ multiplex PCR; TCRdb holds only in-frame clones, not every one. The sample lists 30,000 to 40,000 clones, roughly 89% seen once, with around 9% in the top ten. This receptor was identified in an adult with an advanced solid tumor such as melanoma, head and neck, liver or kidney cancer. V and J are TRBV7-9 and TRBJ1-4; D not certain. Sequencing was performed on CD4+ or CD8+ T cells sorted from blood, taken in a trial of the OX40 agonist ivuxolimab. In DNA, the CDR3 is TGTGCCAGCAGCTTAAGAATAGGTGAAAAACTGTTTTTT. It translates to CASSLRIGEKLFF.